This entry lists 6 T cell receptor beta chains sequenced from one sample in a study of post-analysis software for immune sequencing data. TCR beta libraries were prepared from cDNA with unique molecular identifiers. TCRdb re-analysed the PCR reads in MiXCR, keeping a single row per CDR3 protein. The sample holds 350,000 to 450,000 distinct CDR3 sequences, approximately 33% seen once. Study-level results: In patients, five or six TRBV segments were more frequent than in controls, with TRBV5-6, TRBV5-1 and TRBV20-1 among them.

Their target antigens are unknown. Sample: blood. These receptors were taken from a girl aged 5 to 17 with multiple sclerosis.

V gene TRBV5-1 combines with J gene TRBJ2-6; D gene unclear. V lost 4 bases, J lost 0 bases, and 5 bases lay in between. The germline V gene has CDR1 SGHRS and CDR2 YFSETQ. This CDR3 is 14 amino acids long. The CDR3 spells CASSTPSGANVLTF. In DNA, the CDR3 is TGCGCCAGCAGCACCCCCTCTGGGGCCAACGTCCTGACTTTC.

This clonotype appeared a few times. The rearrangement links TRBV18 to TRBJ1-1; 12 bases fit TRBD1. V gave up 1 base and J gave up 3 bases; unmatched junction bases: 9. Germline V lookup: CDR1 KGHSH, CDR2 LQKENI. The CDR3 length is 18 residues. In nucleotides, the CDR3 is TGTGCCAGCTCACCACAGGGGACAGGGGGCGCGGGGGACACTGAAGCTTTCTTT. Protein: CASSPQGTGGAGDTEAFF. Using reference TRBV18 and TRBJ1-1 for the parts outside the CDR3, the full variable domain is NAGVMQNPRHLVRRRGQEARLRCSPMKGHSHVYWYRQLPEEGLKFMVYLQKENIIDESGMPKERFSAEFPKEGPSILRIQQVVRGDSAAYFCASSPQGTGGAGDTEAFFGQGTRLTVV.

The chain uses TRBV7-9 and TRBJ2-7, with D possibly TRBD1 on 8 matching bases. V shed 5 bases and J shed 5 bases, with 19 bases lying between them. The CDR3 sequence is 15 residues long. CDR1 and CDR2 (germline): SEHNR, FQNEAQ (reference sequence). CDR3 amino acids: CASSTRTGREDEQYF. The CDR3 bases are TGTGCCAGCAGCACCAGGACAGGGAGGGAAGACGAGCAGTACTTC.

Only a few counts were recorded for this clonotype. Here the CDR3 reads CASSFTLGQGGGYTF. Written as DNA, the CDR3 is TGTGCCAGCAGCTTTACGCTGGGACAGGGTGGTGGCTACACCTTC. The genes are TRBV12-3 or TRBV12-4 and TRBJ1-2; 9 bases fit TRBD1. The length of the CDR3 is 15 residues. Trimming cost V 6 bases and J 7 bases; bases outside gene matches: 12.

The rearrangement uses TRBV6-2 or TRBV6-3 and TRBJ1-1; D unresolved. Deletions cut 4 bases from V and 4 bases from J, with 13 bases between. This CDR3 contains 14 residues. Germline-derived CDR1 and CDR2 are MNHEY and SVGEGT. CDR3 coding DNA: TGTGCCAGCAGTTCCGCAGAACCTAGCACTGAAGCTTTCTTT. Encoded protein: CASSSAEPSTEAFF.

V usage is TRBV4-3 and J usage is TRBJ2-3; D gene unclear. The CDR3 is 17 residues long. In germline, CDR1 is LGHNA, CDR2 YSLEER. Trimming left V 0 bases short and J 2 bases short, with 15 bases between. The CDR3 loop reads CASSQDRIQWSTDTQYF. DNA of the CDR3: TGCGCCAGCAGCCAAGATAGAATACAGTGGTCCACAGATACGCAGTATTTT.